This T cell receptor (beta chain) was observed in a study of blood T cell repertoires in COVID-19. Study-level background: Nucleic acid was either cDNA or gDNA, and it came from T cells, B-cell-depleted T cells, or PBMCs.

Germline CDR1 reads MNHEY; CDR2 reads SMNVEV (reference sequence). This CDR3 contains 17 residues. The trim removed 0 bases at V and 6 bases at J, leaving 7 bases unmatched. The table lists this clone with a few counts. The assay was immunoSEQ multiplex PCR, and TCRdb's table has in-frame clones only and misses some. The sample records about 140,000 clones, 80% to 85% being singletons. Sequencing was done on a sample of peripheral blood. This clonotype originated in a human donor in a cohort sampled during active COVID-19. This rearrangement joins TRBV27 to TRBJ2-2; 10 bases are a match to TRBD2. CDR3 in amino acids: CASSLSSSGSSSGELFF. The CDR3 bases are TGTGCCAGCAGTTTATCGTCTAGCGGGAGTTCGTCCGGGGAGCTGTTTTTT.